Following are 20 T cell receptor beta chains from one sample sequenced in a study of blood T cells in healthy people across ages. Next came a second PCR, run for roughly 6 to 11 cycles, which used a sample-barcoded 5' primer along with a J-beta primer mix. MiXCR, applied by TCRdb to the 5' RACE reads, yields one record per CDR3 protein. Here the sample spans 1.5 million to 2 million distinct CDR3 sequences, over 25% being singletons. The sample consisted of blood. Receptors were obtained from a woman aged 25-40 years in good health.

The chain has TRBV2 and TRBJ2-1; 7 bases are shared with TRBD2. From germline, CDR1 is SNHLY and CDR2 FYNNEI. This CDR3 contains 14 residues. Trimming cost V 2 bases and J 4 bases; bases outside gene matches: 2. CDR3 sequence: CASSERREYNEQFF. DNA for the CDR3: TGTGCCAGCAGTGAAAGGCGGGAGTACAATGAGCAGTTCTTC.

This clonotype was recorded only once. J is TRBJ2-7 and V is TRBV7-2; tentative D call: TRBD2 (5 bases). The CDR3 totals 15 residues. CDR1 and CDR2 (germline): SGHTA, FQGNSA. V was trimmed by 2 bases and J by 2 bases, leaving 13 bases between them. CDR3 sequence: CASSLKTGSTYEQYF. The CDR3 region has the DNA TGTGCCAGCAGCTTAAAGACTGGGAGTACCTACGAGCAGTACTTC.

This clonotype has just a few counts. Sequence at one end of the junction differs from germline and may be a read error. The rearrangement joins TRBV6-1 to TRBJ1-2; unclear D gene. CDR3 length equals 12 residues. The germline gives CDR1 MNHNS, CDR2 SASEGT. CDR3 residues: CASTDGSYGYTF. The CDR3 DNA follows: TGTGCCAGCACCGACGGATCCTATGGTTACACCTTC.

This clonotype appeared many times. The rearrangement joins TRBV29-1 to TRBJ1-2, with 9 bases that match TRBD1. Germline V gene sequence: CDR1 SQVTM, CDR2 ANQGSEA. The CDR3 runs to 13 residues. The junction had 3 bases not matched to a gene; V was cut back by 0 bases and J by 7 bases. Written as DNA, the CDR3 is TGCAGCGTTGAAGAACAGGGGGCGGGTGGCTACACCTTC. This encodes CSVEEQGAGGYTF.

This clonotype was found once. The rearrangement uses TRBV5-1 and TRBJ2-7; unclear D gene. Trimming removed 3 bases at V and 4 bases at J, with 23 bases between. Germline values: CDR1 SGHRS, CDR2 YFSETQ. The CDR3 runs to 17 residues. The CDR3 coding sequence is TGCGCCAGCAGCTACTCAGGTGGTGGGCGGATGAGGTACGAGCAGTACTTC. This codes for CASSYSGGGRMRYEQYF.

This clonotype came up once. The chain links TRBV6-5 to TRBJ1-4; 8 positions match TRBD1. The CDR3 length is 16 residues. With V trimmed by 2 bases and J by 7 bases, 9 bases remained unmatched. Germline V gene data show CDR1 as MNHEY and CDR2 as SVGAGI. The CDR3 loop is CASSYNPRGRGEKLFF. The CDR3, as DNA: TGTGCCAGCAGTTACAACCCCAGGGGGCGAGGTGAAAAACTGTTTTTT.

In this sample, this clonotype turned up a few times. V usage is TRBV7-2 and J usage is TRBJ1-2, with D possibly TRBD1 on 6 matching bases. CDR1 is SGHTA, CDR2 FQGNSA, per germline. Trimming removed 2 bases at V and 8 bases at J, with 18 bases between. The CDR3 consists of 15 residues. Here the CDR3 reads CASSLSRGLFGGYTF. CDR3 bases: TGTGCCAGCAGCTTATCCAGGGGCCTCTTCGGGGGCTACACCTTC.

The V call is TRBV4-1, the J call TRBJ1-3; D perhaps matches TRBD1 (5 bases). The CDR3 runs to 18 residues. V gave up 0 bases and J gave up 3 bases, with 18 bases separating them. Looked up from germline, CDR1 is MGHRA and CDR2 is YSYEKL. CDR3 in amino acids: CASSQDRAGALYGNTIYF. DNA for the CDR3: TGCGCCAGCAGCCAAGATAGGGCTGGGGCTCTTTATGGAAACACCATATATTTT.

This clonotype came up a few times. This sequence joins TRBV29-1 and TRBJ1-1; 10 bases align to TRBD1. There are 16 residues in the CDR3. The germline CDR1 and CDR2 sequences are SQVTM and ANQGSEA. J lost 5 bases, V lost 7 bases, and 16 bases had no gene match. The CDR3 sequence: CSGDRGDGFLDTEAFF. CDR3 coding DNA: TGCAGCGGGGACAGGGGTGACGGCTTCTTGGATACTGAAGCTTTCTTT. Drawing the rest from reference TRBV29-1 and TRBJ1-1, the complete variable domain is SAVISQKPSRDICQRGTSLTIQCQVDSQVTMMFWYRQQPGQSLTLIATANQGSEATYESGFVIDKFPISRPNLTFSTLTVSNMSPEDSSIYLCSGDRGDGFLDTEAFFGQGTRLTVV.

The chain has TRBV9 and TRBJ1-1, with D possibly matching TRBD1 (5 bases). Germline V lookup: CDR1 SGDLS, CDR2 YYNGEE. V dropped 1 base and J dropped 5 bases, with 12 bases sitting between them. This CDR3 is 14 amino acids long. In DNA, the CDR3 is TGTGCCAGCAGCGTAATTCCCAGGGAAACTGAAGCTTTCTTT. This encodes CASSVIPRETEAFF.

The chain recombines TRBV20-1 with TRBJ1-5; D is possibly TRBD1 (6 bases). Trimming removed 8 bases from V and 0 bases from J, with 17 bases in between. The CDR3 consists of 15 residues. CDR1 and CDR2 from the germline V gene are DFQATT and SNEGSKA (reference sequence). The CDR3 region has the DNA TGCAGTACTCACCGCGGACAGCATAGCAATCAGCCCCAGCATTTT. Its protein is CSTHRGQHSNQPQHF.

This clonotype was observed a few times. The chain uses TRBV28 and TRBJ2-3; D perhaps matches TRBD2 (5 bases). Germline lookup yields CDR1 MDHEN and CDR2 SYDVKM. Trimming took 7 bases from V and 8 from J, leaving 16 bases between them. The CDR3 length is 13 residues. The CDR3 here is CASTSSRLATQYF. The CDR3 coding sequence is TGTGCCAGCACCTCTAGCAGATTGGCTACGCAGTATTTT.

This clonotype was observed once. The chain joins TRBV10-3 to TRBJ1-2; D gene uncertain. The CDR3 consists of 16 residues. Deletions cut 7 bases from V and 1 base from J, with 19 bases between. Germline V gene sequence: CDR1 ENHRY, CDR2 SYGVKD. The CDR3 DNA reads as TGTGCCATCAATCTTCATGGCGGTCCCGGTAACTATGGCTACACCTTC. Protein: CAINLHGGPGNYGYTF.

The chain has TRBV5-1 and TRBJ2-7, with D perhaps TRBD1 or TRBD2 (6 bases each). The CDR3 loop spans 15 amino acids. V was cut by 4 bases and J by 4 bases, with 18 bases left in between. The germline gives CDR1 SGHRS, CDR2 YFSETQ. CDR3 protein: CASSPTGGSTYEQYF. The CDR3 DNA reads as TGCGCCAGCAGCCCGACAGGAGGGAGCACTTACGAGCAGTACTTC.

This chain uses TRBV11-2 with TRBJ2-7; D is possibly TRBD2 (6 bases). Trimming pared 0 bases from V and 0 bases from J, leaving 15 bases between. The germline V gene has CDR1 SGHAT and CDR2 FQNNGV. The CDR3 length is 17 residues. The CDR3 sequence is CASSLEGGLASSYEQYF. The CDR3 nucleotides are TGTGCCAGCAGCTTAGAGGGTGGGCTAGCGAGCTCCTACGAGCAGTACTTC.

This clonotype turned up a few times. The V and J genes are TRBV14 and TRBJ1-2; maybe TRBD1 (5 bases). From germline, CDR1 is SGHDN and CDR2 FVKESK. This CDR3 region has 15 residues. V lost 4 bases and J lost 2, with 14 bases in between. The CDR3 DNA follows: TGTGCCAGCAGCCCTCGGGGGATCCTGAACTATGGCTACACCTTC. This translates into CASSPRGILNYGYTF.

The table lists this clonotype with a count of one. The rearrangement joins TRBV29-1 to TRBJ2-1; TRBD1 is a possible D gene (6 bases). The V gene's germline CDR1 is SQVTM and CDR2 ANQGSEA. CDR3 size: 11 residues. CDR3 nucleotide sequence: TGCGGCTCTACAGGGTCACCCGAGCAGTTCTTC. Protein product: CGSTGSPEQFF.

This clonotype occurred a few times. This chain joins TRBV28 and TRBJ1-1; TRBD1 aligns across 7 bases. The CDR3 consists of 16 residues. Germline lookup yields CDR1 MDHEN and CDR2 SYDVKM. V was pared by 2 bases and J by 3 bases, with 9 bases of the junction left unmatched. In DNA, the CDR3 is TGTGCCAGCAGTTTAAGAGAGGGGGCGGGAGACACTGAAGCTTTCTTT. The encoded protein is CASSLREGAGDTEAFF. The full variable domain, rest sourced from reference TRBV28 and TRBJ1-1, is DVKVTQSSRYLVKRTGEKVFLECVQDMDHENMFWYRQDPGLGLRLIYFSYDVKMKEKGDIPEGYSVSREKKERFSLILESASTNQTSMYLCASSLREGAGDTEAFFGQGTRLTVV.

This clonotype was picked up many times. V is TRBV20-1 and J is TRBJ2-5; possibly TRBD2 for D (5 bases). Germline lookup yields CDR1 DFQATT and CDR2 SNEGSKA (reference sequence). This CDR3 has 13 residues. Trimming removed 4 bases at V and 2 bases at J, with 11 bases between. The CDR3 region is CSAIGSGQETQYF. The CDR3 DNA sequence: TGCAGTGCTATAGGCAGCGGTCAAGAGACCCAGTACTTC.

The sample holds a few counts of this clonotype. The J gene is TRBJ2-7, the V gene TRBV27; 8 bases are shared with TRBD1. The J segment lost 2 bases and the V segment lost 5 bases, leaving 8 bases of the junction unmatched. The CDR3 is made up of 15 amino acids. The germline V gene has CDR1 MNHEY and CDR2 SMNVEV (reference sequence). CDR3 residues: CASSPDLDRAYEQYF. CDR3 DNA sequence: TGTGCCAGCAGTCCGGACCTGGACAGGGCCTACGAGCAGTACTTC.